This note documents a single T cell receptor (beta chain) sequence. This sample stems from a study of control samples from healthy donors and cancer patients. Clones were read by immunoSEQ multiplex PCR, and TCRdb kept only the in-frame ones, dropping some. Among 190,000 or so clones listed, 80% to 95% were seen once. Material: blood. This receptor was taken from a man aged 18 to 29 in good health.

CDR3 DNA sequence: TGTGCCACCAGCAGAGATCCCCAGGGCAAGAACACCGGGGAGCTGTTTTTT. This codes for CATSRDPQGKNTGELFF. The chain couples TRBV15 to TRBJ2-2; D possibly corresponds to TRBD1 (5 bases). This CDR3 spans 17 amino acids. In germline, CDR1 is LNHNV, CDR2 YYDKDF (reference sequence). With 0 bases removed from V and 1 base from J, the gap between germline ends came to 12 bases.